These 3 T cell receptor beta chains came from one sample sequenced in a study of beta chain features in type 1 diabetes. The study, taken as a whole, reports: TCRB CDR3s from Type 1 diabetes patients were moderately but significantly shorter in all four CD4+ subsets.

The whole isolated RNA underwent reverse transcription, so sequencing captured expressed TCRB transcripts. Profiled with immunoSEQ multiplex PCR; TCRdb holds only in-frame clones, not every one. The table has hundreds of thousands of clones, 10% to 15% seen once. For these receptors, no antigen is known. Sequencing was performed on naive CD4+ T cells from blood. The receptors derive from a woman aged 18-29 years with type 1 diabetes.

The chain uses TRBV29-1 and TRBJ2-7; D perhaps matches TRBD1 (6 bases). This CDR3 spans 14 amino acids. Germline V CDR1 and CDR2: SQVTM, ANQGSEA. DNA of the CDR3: TGCAGAAACGAGGTCCCGGACAGTACCTACGAGCAGTACTTC. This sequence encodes CRNEVPDSTYEQYF.

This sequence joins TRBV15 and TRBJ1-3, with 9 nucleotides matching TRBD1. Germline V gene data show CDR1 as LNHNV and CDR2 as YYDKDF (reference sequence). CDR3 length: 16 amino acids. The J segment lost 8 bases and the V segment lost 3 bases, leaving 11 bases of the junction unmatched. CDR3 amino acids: CATSRGRDRASDTIYF. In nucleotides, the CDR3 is TGTGCCACCAGCAGGGGCCGGGACAGGGCATCAGACACCATATATTTT.

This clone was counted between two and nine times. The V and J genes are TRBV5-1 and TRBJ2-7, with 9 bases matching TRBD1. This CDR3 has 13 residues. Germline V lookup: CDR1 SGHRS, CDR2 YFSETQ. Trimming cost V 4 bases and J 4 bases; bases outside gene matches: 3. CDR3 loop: CASSRDRVYEQYF. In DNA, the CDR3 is TGCGCCAGCAGCAGGGACAGGGTTTACGAGCAGTACTTC.